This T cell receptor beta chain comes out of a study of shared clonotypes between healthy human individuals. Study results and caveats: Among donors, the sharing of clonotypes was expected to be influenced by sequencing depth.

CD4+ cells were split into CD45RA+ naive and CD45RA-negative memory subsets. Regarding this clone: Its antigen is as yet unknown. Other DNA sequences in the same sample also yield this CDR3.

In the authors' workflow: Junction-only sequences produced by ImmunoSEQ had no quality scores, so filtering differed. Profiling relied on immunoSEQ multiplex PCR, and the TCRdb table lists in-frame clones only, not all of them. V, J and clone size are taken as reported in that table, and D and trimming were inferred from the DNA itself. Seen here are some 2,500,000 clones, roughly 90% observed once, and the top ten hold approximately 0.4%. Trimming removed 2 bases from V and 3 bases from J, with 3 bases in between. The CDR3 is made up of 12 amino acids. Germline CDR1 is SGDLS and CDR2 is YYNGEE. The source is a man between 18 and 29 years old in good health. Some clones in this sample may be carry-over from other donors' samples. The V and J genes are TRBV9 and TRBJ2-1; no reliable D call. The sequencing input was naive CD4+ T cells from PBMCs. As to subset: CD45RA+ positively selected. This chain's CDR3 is CASSVGYNEQFF. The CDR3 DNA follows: TGTGCCAGCAGCGTTGGCTACAATGAGCAGTTCTTC.